This TCR beta chain appears in the sequencing data of a study of PD-L1 blockade in urothelial cancer. Study summary: Blood analyses occurred 3 weeks (second dose) and 6 weeks post treatment start.

Spiking each PCR with synthetic TCR analog templates was performed. Libraries were prepared by immunoSEQ multiplex PCR; TCRdb keeps only in-frame clonotypes and omits some of them. The sample has roughly 21,000 clones; 85% to 90% are singletons. The TCR originated in a woman aged 55-70 years with urothelial cancer. The source material was PBMCs, sampled around atezolizumab (anti-PD-L1) treatment.

For the CDR3, the DNA is TGTGCCAGCAGCTTAAGTGGGGCCGCGACGAACTACGAGCAGTACTTC. Amino acids: CASSLSGAATNYEQYF. The V gene is TRBV7-2, the J gene TRBJ2-7; possible D gene TRBD1, 5 bases. The CDR3 covers 16 residues. CDR1 is SGHTA, CDR2 FQGNSA, per germline. V lost 2 bases and J 3 bases, leaving 17 bases between the germline ends.